This T cell receptor beta chain was captured in a study of patients and donors after allogeneic stem cell transplantation. TCRdb fed the RT-PCR reads into MiXCR, producing one record per CDR3 protein. Counted here are approximately 61,000 distinct CDR3 sequences, 10% to 15% occurring once; the ten biggest clones make up around 33%. This clonotype was counted a few times. Sequence at one end of the junction differs from germline and may be a read error. Sequencing used blood, either unsorted or a sorted T cell fraction (not recorded which). The clonotype originates from a human donor who was either an allogeneic HSCT recipient or a stem cell or donor lymphocyte infusion donor (not recorded which). It is not recorded whose cells these are; they may come from a transplant donor.

CDR3 nucleotides: TGTGCCAGCAGTTTGGCCCCACAGGGGAGGGATACGCAGTATTTT. Encoded protein: CASSLAPQGRDTQYF. The chain joins TRBV5-6 to TRBJ2-3; tentative D call: TRBD1 (7 bases). Germline values: CDR1 SGHDT, CDR2 YYEEEE. The CDR3 extends over 15 amino acids.